Below are 6 T cell receptor beta chains sequenced from a single sample in a study of T cell changes during pregnancy in multiple sclerosis. The repertoire was sequenced with immunoSEQ multiplex PCR; TCRdb's copy has only in-frame clones and lacks some. The table includes around 80,000 clones, nearly 95% detected once. The specimen comprised peripheral blood, sampled in the second trimester of pregnancy. These receptors were taken from a female donor in good health, enrolled as a control in a pregnancy study.

The chain combines TRBV6-5 with TRBJ2-7, with 11 bases aligning to TRBD2. J lost 2 bases, V lost 8 bases, and 2 bases had no gene match. CDR1 is MNHEY and CDR2 is SVGAGI in the germline V gene. The CDR3 has 13 residues. CDR3 sequence: CASRLAGTYEQYF. The CDR3 DNA sequence: TGTGCCAGCCGACTAGCGGGGACCTACGAGCAGTACTTC.

This clone showed up just a few times. V and J are TRBV5-1 and TRBJ1-1; 9 nucleotides agree with TRBD1. The CDR3 totals 15 residues. Germline trimming cut 4 bases from V and 6 bases from J; bases unmatched to any gene: 10. The germline CDR1 and CDR2 sequences are SGHRS and YFSETQ. CDR3 in DNA: TGCGCCAGCAGCACCCGACAGGGGGGAAATTCTGAAGCTTTCTTT. It specifies CASSTRQGGNSEAFF.

This clone was seen just once. V is TRBV6-5 and J is TRBJ1-1; D remains ambiguous. The CDR3 runs 12 residues. The V end lost 6 bases, the J end lost 7 bases, and 12 bases lay between the germline ends. The germline V gene encodes CDR1 MNHEY and CDR2 SVGAGI. The CDR3 DNA follows: TGTGCCAGCAGCCCCGGTTTTGGTGAAGCTTTCTTT. Its protein product is CASSPGFGEAFF.

The V call is TRBV19, the J call TRBJ2-2; the match to TRBD2 covers 10 bases. The V segment lost 4 bases and the J segment 8 bases; nucleotides outside the gene matches: 28. This CDR3 spans 22 amino acids. Germline V lookup: CDR1 LNHDA, CDR2 SQIVND (reference sequence). CDR3 nucleotides: TGTGCCAGTAGTACCCCTCCCCCACTAGCGGGACTATCCATCTATTCGAAAGGGGAGCTGTTTTTT. This codes for CASSTPPPLAGLSIYSKGELFF.

The CDR3, as DNA: TGTGCCAGCAGCCAGGGGAGGACAGGCCTCCTTGACATTCAGTACTTC. This codes for CASSQGRTGLLDIQYF. The chain recombines TRBV7-9 with TRBJ2-4; maybe TRBD1 (7 bases). The CDR3 runs 16 residues. The ends were cut back, 5 bases at V and 8 bases at J, with 22 bases in the middle. Per the germline V gene, CDR1 is SEHNR and CDR2 is FQNEAQ (reference sequence).

The CDR3 DNA follows: TGTGCCAGCAGCAGTAGTGGGACAGGGAACACTGAAGCTTTCTTT. Residues: CASSSSGTGNTEAFF. The V gene is TRBV21-1, the J gene TRBJ1-1; the D call in the table, TRBD1, was not verified against the DNA. TRBV21-1 is described as a pseudogene. CDR3 size: 15 residues.